Given below is one TCR beta chain in context. V dropped 8 bases and J dropped 0 bases, with 20 bases sitting between them. This CDR3 has 18 residues. Germline V gene data show CDR1 as SNHLY and CDR2 as FYNNEI. This record comes from a study of memory CD4+ T cells and cytomegalovirus serostatus. For the study at large: Donors were healthy Belgian adults, 10 or so CMV seropositive and 24 seronegative.

The sort gate was single viable CD3+CD4+CD8-CD45RO+ cells for memory CD4+ T cells. Using immunoSEQ multiplex PCR, the repertoire was profiled, and TCRdb retains in-frame clones only, with some absent. The data hold over 45,000 clones, with more than 75% observed a single time. The chain joins TRBV2 to TRBJ1-6; weak D call: TRBD1 (6 bases). The sequenced material came from memory CD4+ T cells from blood. This TCR was sampled from an adult in good health and CMV-seronegative. This CDR3 reads CASAEDRSRVSYNSPLHF. CDR3 coding DNA: TGTGCCAGCGCGGAGGACAGATCAAGGGTCTCCTATAATTCACCCCTCCACTTT.